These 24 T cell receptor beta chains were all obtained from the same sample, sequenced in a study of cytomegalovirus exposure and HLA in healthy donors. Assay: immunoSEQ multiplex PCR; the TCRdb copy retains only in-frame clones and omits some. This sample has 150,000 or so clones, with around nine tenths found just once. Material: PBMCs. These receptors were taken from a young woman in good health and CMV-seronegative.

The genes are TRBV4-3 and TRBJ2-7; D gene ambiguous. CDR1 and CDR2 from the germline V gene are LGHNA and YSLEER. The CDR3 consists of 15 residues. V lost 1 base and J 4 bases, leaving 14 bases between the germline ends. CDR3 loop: CASSQGARSPYEQYF. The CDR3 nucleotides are TGCGCCAGCAGCCAAGGGGCCAGGTCCCCATACGAGCAGTACTTC.

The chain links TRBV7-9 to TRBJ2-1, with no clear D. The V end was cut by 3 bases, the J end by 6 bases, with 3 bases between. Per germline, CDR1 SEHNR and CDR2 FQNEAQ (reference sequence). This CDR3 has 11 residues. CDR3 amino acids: CASSFSNEQFF. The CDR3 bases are TGTGCCAGCAGCTTTAGCAATGAGCAGTTCTTC.

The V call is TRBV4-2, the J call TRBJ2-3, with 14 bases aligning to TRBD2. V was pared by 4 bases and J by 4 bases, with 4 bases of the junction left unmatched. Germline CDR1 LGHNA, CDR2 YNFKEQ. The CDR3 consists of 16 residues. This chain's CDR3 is CASSLQTSGGADTQYF. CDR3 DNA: TGTGCCAGCAGCCTCCAGACTAGCGGGGGGGCAGATACGCAGTATTTT.

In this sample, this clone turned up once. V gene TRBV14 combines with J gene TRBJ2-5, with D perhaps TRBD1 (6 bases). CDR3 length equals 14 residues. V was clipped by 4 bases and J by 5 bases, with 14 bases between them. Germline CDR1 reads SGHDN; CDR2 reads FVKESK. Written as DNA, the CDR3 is TGTGCCAGCAGCCCATATACAGGGAAGGAGACCCAGTACTTC. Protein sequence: CASSPYTGKETQYF.

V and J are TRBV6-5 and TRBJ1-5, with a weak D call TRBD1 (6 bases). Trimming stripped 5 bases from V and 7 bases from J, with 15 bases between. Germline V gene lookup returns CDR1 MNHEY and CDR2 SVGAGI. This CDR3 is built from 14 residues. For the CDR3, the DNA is TGTGCCAGCAGTCTACTACAGGGAGACCAGCCCCAGCATTTT. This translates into CASSLLQGDQPQHF.

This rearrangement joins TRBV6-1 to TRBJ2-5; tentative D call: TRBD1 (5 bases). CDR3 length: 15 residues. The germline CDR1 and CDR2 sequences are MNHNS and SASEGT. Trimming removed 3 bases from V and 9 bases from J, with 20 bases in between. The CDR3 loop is CASSEGYQGRWAQYF. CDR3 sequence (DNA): TGTGCCAGCAGTGAGGGATATCAGGGAAGGTGGGCCCAGTACTTC.

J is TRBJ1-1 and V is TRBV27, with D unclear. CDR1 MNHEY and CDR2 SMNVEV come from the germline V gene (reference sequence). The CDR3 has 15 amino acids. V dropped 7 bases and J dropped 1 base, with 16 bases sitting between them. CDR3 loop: CASTTYGGRNTEAFF. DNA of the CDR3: TGTGCCAGCACCACCTACGGAGGGAGGAACACTGAAGCTTTCTTT.

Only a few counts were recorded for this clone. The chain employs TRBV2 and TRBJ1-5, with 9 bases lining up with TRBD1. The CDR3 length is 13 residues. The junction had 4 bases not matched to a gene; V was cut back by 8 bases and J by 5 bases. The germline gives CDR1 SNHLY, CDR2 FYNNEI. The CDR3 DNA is TGTGCCAGCGGGGACAGGGTGGATCAGCCCCAGCATTTT. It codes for CASGDRVDQPQHF.

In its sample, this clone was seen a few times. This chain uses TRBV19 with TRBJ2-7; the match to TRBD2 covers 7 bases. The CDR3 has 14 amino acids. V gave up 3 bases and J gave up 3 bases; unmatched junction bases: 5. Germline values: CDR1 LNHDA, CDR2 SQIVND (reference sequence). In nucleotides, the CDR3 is TGTGCCAGTAGTATCGCAGGACTAGTCTACGAGCAGTACTTC. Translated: CASSIAGLVYEQYF.

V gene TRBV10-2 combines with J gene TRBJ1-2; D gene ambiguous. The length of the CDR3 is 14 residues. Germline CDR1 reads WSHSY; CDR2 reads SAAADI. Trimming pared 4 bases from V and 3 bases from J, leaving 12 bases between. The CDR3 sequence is CASSVTPQDYGYTF. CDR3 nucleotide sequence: TGCGCCAGCAGTGTGACGCCTCAGGACTATGGCTACACCTTC.

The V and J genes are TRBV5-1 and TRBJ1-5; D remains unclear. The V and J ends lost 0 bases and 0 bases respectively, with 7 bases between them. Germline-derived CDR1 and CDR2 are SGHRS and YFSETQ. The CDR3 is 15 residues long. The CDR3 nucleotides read TGCGCCAGCAGCTTGGTACCAGATAGCAATCAGCCCCAGCATTTT. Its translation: CASSLVPDSNQPQHF.

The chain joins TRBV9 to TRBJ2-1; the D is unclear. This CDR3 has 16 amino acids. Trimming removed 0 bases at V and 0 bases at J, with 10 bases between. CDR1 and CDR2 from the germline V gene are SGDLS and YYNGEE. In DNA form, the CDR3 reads TGTGCCAGCAGCGTAGTTGGTACGAGCTCCTACAATGAGCAGTTCTTC. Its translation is CASSVVGTSSYNEQFF.

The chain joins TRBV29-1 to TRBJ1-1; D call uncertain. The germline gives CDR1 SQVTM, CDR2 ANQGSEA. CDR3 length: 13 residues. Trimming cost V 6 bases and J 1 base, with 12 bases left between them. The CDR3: CSVKRGGNTEAFF. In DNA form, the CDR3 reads TGCAGCGTGAAGCGCGGCGGGAACACTGAAGCTTTCTTT. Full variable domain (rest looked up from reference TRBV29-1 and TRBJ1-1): SAVISQKPSRDICQRGTSLTIQCQVDSQVTMMFWYRQQPGQSLTLIATANQGSEATYESGFVIDKFPISRPNLTFSTLTVSNMSPEDSSIYLCSVKRGGNTEAFFGQGTRLTVV.

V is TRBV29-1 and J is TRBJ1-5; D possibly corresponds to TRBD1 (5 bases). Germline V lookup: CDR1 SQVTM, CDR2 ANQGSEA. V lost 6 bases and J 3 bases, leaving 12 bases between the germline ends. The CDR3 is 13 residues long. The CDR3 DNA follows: TGCAGCGTATTGGACAAGGTCAATCAGCCCCAGCATTTT. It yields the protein CSVLDKVNQPQHF. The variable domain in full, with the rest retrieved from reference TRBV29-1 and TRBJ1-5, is SAVISQKPSRDICQRGTSLTIQCQVDSQVTMMFWYRQQPGQSLTLIATANQGSEATYESGFVIDKFPISRPNLTFSTLTVSNMSPEDSSIYLCSVLDKVNQPQHFGDGTRLSIL.

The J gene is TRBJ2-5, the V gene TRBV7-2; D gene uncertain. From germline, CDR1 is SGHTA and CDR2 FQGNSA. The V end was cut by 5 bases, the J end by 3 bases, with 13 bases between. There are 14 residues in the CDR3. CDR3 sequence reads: CASSQNGGKETQYF. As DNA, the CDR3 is TGTGCCAGCAGCCAGAATGGCGGCAAAGAGACCCAGTACTTC. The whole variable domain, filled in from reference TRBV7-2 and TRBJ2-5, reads GAGVSQSPSNKVTEKGKDVELRCDPISGHTALYWYRQSLGQGLEFLIYFQGNSAPDKSGLPSDRFSAERTGGSVSTLTIQRTQQEDSAVYLCASSQNGGKETQYFGPGTRLLVL.

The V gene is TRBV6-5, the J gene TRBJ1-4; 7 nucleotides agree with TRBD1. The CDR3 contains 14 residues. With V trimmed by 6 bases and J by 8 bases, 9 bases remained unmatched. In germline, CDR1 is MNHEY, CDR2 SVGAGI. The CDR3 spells CASSLDRVKEKLFF. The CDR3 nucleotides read TGTGCCAGCAGCCTCGACAGGGTGAAGGAAAAACTGTTTTTT.

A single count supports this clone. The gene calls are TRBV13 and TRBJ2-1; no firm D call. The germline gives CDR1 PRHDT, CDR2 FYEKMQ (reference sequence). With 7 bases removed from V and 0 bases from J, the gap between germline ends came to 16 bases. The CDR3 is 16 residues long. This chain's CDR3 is CASTAARWSSYNEQFF. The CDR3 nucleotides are TGTGCCAGCACCGCGGCGCGCTGGAGCTCCTACAATGAGCAGTTCTTC.

The CDR3 DNA follows: TGTGCCAGCGGAGAAGGGACACCGAACACTGAAGCTTTCTTT. Encoded protein: CASGEGTPNTEAFF. The chain carries TRBV2 and TRBJ1-1; D may be TRBD1 (6 bases). The germline V and J ends were trimmed by 8 bases and 1 base, with 14 bases remaining between them. This CDR3 is built from 14 residues. In germline, CDR1 is SNHLY, CDR2 FYNNEI.

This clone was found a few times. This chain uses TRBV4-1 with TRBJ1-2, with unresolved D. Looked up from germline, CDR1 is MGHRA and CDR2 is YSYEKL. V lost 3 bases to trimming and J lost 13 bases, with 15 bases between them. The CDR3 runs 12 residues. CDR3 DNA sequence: TGCGCCAGCAGCCAGTTGGACGGGGTATGCACCTTC. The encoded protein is CASSQLDGVCTF.

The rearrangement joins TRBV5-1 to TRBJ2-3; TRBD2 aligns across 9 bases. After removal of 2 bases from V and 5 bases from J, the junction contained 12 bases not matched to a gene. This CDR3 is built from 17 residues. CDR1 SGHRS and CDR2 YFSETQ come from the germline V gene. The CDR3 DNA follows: TGCGCCAGCAGCTTAGGCGGGGGGGCCTTGCAGGAAGATACGCAGTATTTT. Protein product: CASSLGGGALQEDTQYF. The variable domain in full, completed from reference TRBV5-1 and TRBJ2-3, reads KAGVTQTPRYLIKTRGQQVTLSCSPISGHRSVSWYQQTPGQGLQFLFEYFSETQRNKGNFPGRFSGRQFSNSRSEMNVSTLELGDSALYLCASSLGGGALQEDTQYFGPGTRLTVL.

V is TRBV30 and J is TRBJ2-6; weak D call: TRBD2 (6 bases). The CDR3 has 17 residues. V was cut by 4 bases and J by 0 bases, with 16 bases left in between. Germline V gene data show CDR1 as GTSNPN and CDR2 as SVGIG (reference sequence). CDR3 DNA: TGTGCCTGGACCCGCGGGGTTGGGAGCTCTGGGGCCAACGTCCTGACTTTC. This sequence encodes CAWTRGVGSSGANVLTF.

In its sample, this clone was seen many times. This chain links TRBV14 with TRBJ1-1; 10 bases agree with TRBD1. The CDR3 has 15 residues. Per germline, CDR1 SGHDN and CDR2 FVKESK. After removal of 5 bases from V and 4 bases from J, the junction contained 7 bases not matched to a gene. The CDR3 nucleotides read TGTGCCAGCAGCGATCCGGGACAGGGGACCACTGAAGCTTTCTTT. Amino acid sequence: CASSDPGQGTTEAFF.

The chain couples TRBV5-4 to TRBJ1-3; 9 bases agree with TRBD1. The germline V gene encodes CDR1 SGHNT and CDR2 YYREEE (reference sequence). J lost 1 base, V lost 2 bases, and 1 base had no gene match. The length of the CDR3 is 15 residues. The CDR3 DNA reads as TGTGCCAGCAGCTTTGGGACAGGGTCTGGAAACACCATATATTTT. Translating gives CASSFGTGSGNTIYF.

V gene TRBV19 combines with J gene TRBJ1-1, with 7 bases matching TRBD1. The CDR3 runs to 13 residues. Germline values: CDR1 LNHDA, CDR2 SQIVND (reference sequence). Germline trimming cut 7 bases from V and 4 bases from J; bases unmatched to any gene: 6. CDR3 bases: TGTGCCAGTATTCCGGGACAGTTCACTGAAGCTTTCTTT. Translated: CASIPGQFTEAFF.